This TCR beta chain emerged from a study of shared clonotypes between healthy human individuals. Background on the study: CD8 memory received one plate per donor, CD8 naive two, CD4 memory three and CD4 naive three. Study-wide results and limits: Non-shared clonotypes displayed generation probabilities falling below those of clonotypes present in all four donors.

A remark on this clone: The antigen remains unidentified.

Original data processing: Filtering differed for immunoSEQ, which gave only junction sequences without quality scores. Measured with immunoSEQ multiplex PCR; TCRdb has only the in-frame clones, and not every one. V and J calls and clone size follow that table, whereas D and trimming were derived from the DNA. The repertoire consists of a few million clones, with around 94% occurring once and the leading ten covering roughly 0.14%. The CDR3 runs 14 residues. CDR1 is ENHRY and CDR2 is SYGVKD in the germline V gene. V lost 8 bases and J lost 1, with 14 bases in between. The source is a man aged 18 to 35 in good health. The rearrangement uses TRBV10-3 and TRBJ1-1; the D gene is possibly TRBD1 (5 bases). The sequenced sample consisted of naive CD4+ T cells sorted from blood. Subset denoted: CD45RA+ positively selected. CDR3 nucleotide sequence: TGTGCCATCGGAACGGGACTCCGGAACACTGAAGCTTTCTTT. Amino acid sequence: CAIGTGLRNTEAFF.